The 28 T cell receptor beta chains below were found in one sample sequenced in a study of blood T cell repertoires in COVID-19. Libraries were prepared by immunoSEQ multiplex PCR; TCRdb keeps only in-frame clonotypes and omits some of them. The sample carries roughly 190,000 clones, 70% to 90% recorded once. Sequencing was carried out using peripheral blood. These receptors originate from a man in his 60s with active or convalescent COVID-19.

The rearrangement joins TRBV7-6 to TRBJ1-3; 10 bases agree with TRBD1. With 4 bases clipped from V and 4 bases from J, the junction kept 7 bases outside the gene matches. Germline CDR1 SGHVS, CDR2 FNYEAQ. The CDR3 covers 16 residues. The DNA of the CDR3 is TGTGCCAGCAGCTCCGGACAGGGGGTCTCCGGAAACACCATATATTTT. Its protein is CASSSGQGVSGNTIYF.

The chain combines TRBV11-2 with TRBJ2-1, with 7 bases aligning to TRBD2. V trimming: 0 bases; J trimming: 8 bases; junction bases outside the gene matches: 1. Germline-derived CDR1 and CDR2 are SGHAT and FQNNGV. The CDR3 is made up of 13 amino acids. CDR3 protein: CASSLDREDEQFF. In nucleotides, the CDR3 is TGTGCCAGCAGCTTAGATCGGGAGGATGAGCAGTTCTTC.

This rearrangement joins TRBV11-2 to TRBJ2-5; 7 bases match TRBD1. From germline, CDR1 is SGHAT and CDR2 FQNNGV. The CDR3 length is 13 residues. Losses at the gene ends were 5 bases for V and 5 bases for J; bases not matched to a gene: 5. This chain's CDR3 is CASSRGGGETQYF. The CDR3 DNA reads as TGTGCCAGCAGCCGAGGGGGCGGGGAGACCCAGTACTTC.

The J gene is TRBJ1-4, the V gene TRBV5-1, with 7 bases that match TRBD1. Germline CDR1 is SGHRS and CDR2 is YFSETQ. This CDR3 contains 14 residues. Trimming cost V 0 bases and J 8 bases; bases outside gene matches: 4. The CDR3 is CASSLGTGGEKLFF. CDR3 bases: TGCGCCAGCAGCTTGGGGACAGGAGGCGAAAAACTGTTTTTT. The full variable domain, rest sourced from reference TRBV5-1 and TRBJ1-4, is KAGVTQTPRYLIKTRGQQVTLSCSPISGHRSVSWYQQTPGQGLQFLFEYFSETQRNKGNFPGRFSGRQFSNSRSEMNVSTLELGDSALYLCASSLGTGGEKLFFGSGTQLSVL.

The table lists this clone with a count of one. V and J are TRBV29-1 and TRBJ2-1; no definite D call. Germline values: CDR1 SQVTM, CDR2 ANQGSEA. The germline V and J ends were trimmed by 0 bases and 0 bases, with 3 bases remaining between them. The CDR3 covers 13 residues. The chain's CDR3 is CSVEDSSYNEQFF. The CDR3 bases are TGCAGCGTTGAAGACAGCTCCTACAATGAGCAGTTCTTC.

The chain combines TRBV7-9 with TRBJ2-5; D is undetermined. CDR1 SEHNR and CDR2 FQNEAQ come from the germline V gene (reference sequence). V gave up 2 bases and J gave up 7 bases, with 11 bases separating them. CDR3 length: 13 residues. CDR3 DNA: TGTGCCAGCAGCTTAACGGAGAAAACGACCCAGTACTTC. It codes for CASSLTEKTTQYF.

This chain joins TRBV29-1 and TRBJ1-1, with a possible D match to TRBD1 (5 bases). Germline CDR1 is SQVTM and CDR2 is ANQGSEA. The CDR3 sequence is 17 residues long. Trimming cost V 1 base and J 1 base, with 19 bases left between them. CDR3 sequence (DNA): TGCAGCGTTGAAGGGGCGGGGCAGGGTAAGAGGAACACTGAAGCTTTCTTT. It yields the protein CSVEGAGQGKRNTEAFF.

This chain joins TRBV24-1 and TRBJ1-2; D possibly corresponds to TRBD1 (5 bases). Per the germline V gene, CDR1 is KGHDR and CDR2 is SFDVKD. This CDR3 region has 13 residues. V gave up 2 bases and J gave up 4 bases, with 7 bases separating them. DNA of the CDR3: TGTGCCACCAGTGATTCAGGGCCCTATGGCTACACCTTC. Amino acids: CATSDSGPYGYTF.

The CDR3 loop is CASWASQFLNTEAFF. CDR3 in DNA: TGTGCCAGCTGGGCCTCCCAATTTTTGAACACTGAAGCTTTCTTT. V and J are TRBV6-6 and TRBJ1-1; D call uncertain. V was shortened by 8 bases and J by 0 bases, with 16 bases between the two germline ends. CDR3 length: 15 residues. Germline V gene lookup returns CDR1 MNHNY and CDR2 SVGAGI (reference sequence).

The rearrangement links TRBV7-6 to TRBJ1-2; TRBD1 matches 7 bases. CDR1 SGHVS and CDR2 FNYEAQ come from the germline V gene. This CDR3 contains 15 residues. The ends lost 2 bases at V and 3 bases at J; junction bases unmatched: 6. The CDR3 nucleotides read TGTGCCAGCAGCTTAACCGAGGGGGCTCACTATGGCTACACCTTC. This gives the protein CASSLTEGAHYGYTF.

The rearrangement links TRBV6-5 to TRBJ2-5; 7 bases map to TRBD1. Germline V gene sequence: CDR1 MNHEY, CDR2 SVGAGI. This CDR3 spans 15 amino acids. V gave up 7 bases and J gave up 1 base; unmatched junction bases: 9. CDR3 protein: CASTPVRGPQETQYF. Written as DNA, the CDR3 is TGTGCCAGCACCCCTGTGAGGGGGCCCCAAGAGACCCAGTACTTC.

This clone was counted a single time. The rearrangement joins TRBV5-1 to TRBJ1-2; 7 bases match TRBD1. Germline CDR1 is SGHRS and CDR2 is YFSETQ. The CDR3 runs to 16 residues. Germline trimming cut 0 bases from V and 4 bases from J; bases unmatched to any gene: 9. CDR3 residues: CASSLDDWQGVYGYTF. CDR3 DNA sequence: TGCGCCAGCAGCTTGGATGATTGGCAGGGGGTCTATGGCTACACCTTC. Full variable domain (rest looked up from reference TRBV5-1 and TRBJ1-2): KAGVTQTPRYLIKTRGQQVTLSCSPISGHRSVSWYQQTPGQGLQFLFEYFSETQRNKGNFPGRFSGRQFSNSRSEMNVSTLELGDSALYLCASSLDDWQGVYGYTFGSGTRLTVV.

This clone has more than one count but fewer than ten. V and J are TRBV25-1 and TRBJ1-6; 7 positions agree with TRBD1. CDR1 MGHDK and CDR2 SYGVNS come from the germline V gene. The CDR3 has 14 amino acids. Trimming took 8 bases from V and 7 from J; bases not matched to a gene: 8. The CDR3 reads CASRTDRMNSPLHF. CDR3 bases: TGTGCCAGCCGCACGGACAGGATGAATTCACCCCTCCACTTT.

V usage is TRBV7-3 and J usage is TRBJ2-7, with 8 bases aligning to TRBD2. The ends lost 5 bases at V and 4 bases at J; junction bases unmatched: 13. This CDR3 is built from 16 residues. Germline loops: CDR1 SGHTA, CDR2 FQGTGA. CDR3 coding DNA: TGTGCCAGCAGCCTGGTGGGCGGGGGGACTTTTTACGAGCAGTACTTC. Translating it yields CASSLVGGGTFYEQYF.

The chain employs TRBV5-1 and TRBJ1-1; TRBD1 agrees at 9 bases. V lost 2 bases to trimming and J lost 3 bases; unmatched junction nucleotides: 5. The V gene's germline CDR1 is SGHRS and CDR2 YFSETQ. The CDR3 totals 15 residues. CDR3 loop: CASSLQGARDTEAFF. The CDR3 DNA reads TGCGCCAGCAGCTTACAGGGGGCGCGGGACACTGAAGCTTTCTTT.

This chain joins TRBV30 and TRBJ1-3; D unclear. The CDR3 is made up of 12 amino acids. V lost 7 bases and J lost 0, with 7 bases in between. Germline loops: CDR1 GTSNPN, CDR2 SVGIG (reference sequence). Here the CDR3 reads CASAYSGNTIYF. The CDR3 DNA follows: TGTGCCTCAGCGTACTCTGGAAACACCATATATTTT.

The rearrangement joins TRBV9 to TRBJ2-3; 9 nucleotides align to TRBD2. V shed 4 bases, J shed 8 bases, and the junction held 8 bases outside the gene matches. CDR1 SGDLS and CDR2 YYNGEE come from the germline V gene. The CDR3 covers 14 residues. CDR3 bases: TGTGCCAGCAGCCCCCGGACTAGCGTTTCTACGCAGTATTTT. It specifies CASSPRTSVSTQYF. The full variable domain, with the rest looked up from reference TRBV9 and TRBJ2-3, is DSGVTQTPKHLITATGQRVTLRCSPRSGDLSVYWYQQSLDQGLQFLIQYYNGEERAKGNILERFSAQQFPDLHSELNLSSLELGDSALYFCASSPRTSVSTQYFGPGTRLTVL.

V and J are TRBV5-5 and TRBJ2-7; D may be TRBD1 (5 bases). CDR1 SGHKS and CDR2 YYEKEE come from the germline V gene (reference sequence). The length of the CDR3 is 15 residues. Trimming pared 4 bases from V and 0 bases from J, leaving 14 bases between. CDR3 loop: CASSQGLPYSYEQYF. Here the CDR3 DNA reads TGTGCCAGCAGCCAGGGATTGCCGTACTCCTACGAGCAGTACTTC.

This clone appeared a single time. The chain combines TRBV10-1 with TRBJ2-5; the match to TRBD2 covers 12 bases. CDR1 is WNHNN, CDR2 SYGVQD, per germline (reference sequence). The CDR3 sequence is 18 residues long. V lost 9 bases, J lost 0 bases, and 14 bases stayed unmatched. CDR3 DNA: TGCGCCAGTTTTGGAGGGCCTAGCGGGGGGGACGACCAAGAGACCCAGTACTTC. It is translated as CASFGGPSGGDDQETQYF.

This clone was observed a few times. The V and J genes are TRBV19 and TRBJ1-5; 10 positions agree with TRBD1. V was clipped by 9 bases and J by 5 bases; unmatched bases: 13. The germline V gene encodes CDR1 LNHDA and CDR2 SQIVND (reference sequence). This CDR3 is built from 16 residues. The chain's CDR3 is CASTRGGTGAYQPQHF. The CDR3 nucleotides are TGTGCCAGCACTAGGGGAGGGACAGGGGCCTATCAGCCCCAGCATTTT.

V usage is TRBV5-1 and J usage is TRBJ2-3; D not resolved. Germline V gene lookup returns CDR1 SGHRS and CDR2 YFSETQ. V lost 2 bases and J 5 bases, leaving 12 bases between the germline ends. The CDR3 has 14 residues. CDR3 coding DNA: TGCGCCAGCAGCTTCAGCGCACCCAGAGATACGCAGTATTTT. Its translation: CASSFSAPRDTQYF.

The chain joins TRBV7-9 to TRBJ2-7; D is uncertain. Germline V CDR1 and CDR2: SEHNR, FQNEAQ (reference sequence). V lost 5 bases to trimming and J lost 0 bases, with 14 bases between them. This CDR3 contains 15 residues. This chain's CDR3 is CASSPQLAVSYEQYF. In nucleotides, the CDR3 is TGTGCCAGCAGCCCCCAACTTGCGGTCTCCTACGAGCAGTACTTC.

The genes are TRBV21-1 and TRBJ1-1; the table's TRBD1 call for D was not verified on the DNA. TRBV21-1 is shown as a pseudogene. This CDR3 is built from 13 residues. The chain's CDR3 is CASSLTLNTEAFF. DNA of the CDR3: TGTGCCAGCAGCCTGACACTGAACACTGAAGCTTTCTTT.

The chain is built from TRBV7-9 and TRBJ2-7; 9 positions agree with TRBD1. Germline CDR1 is SEHNR and CDR2 is FQNEAQ (reference sequence). This CDR3 contains 14 residues. V lost 4 bases, J lost 3 bases, and 4 bases stayed unmatched. CDR3 sequence: CASSSQDRGYEQYF. CDR3 bases: TGTGCCAGCAGCTCGCAGGACAGGGGCTACGAGCAGTACTTC.

This clone was detected only once. The chain employs TRBV18 and TRBJ1-4; 12 nucleotides agree with TRBD1. After removal of 4 bases from V and 3 bases from J, the junction contained 12 bases not matched to a gene. CDR1 and CDR2 (germline): KGHSH, LQKENI. There are 19 residues in the CDR3. The DNA of the CDR3 is TGTGCCAGCTCACGTTCGTCCGGGACAGGGGGCGCGTCTAATGAAAAACTGTTTTTT. Its translation is CASSRSSGTGGASNEKLFF.

V usage is TRBV11-2 and J usage is TRBJ2-5, with 12 bases lining up with TRBD1. CDR1 SGHAT and CDR2 FQNNGV come from the germline V gene. The CDR3 length is 16 residues. Losses at the gene ends were 3 bases for V and 5 bases for J; bases not matched to a gene: 7. For the CDR3, the DNA is TGTGCCAGCAGCTTGTTCCGGGACAGGGGGCATGAGACCCAGTACTTC. Translated, it gives CASSLFRDRGHETQYF.

The chain couples TRBV3-1 (or the pseudogene TRBV3-2) to TRBJ2-7; D might be TRBD1 (5 bases). Trimming took 0 bases from V and 6 from J, leaving 12 bases between them. Germline V CDR1 and CDR2: LGHDT, YNNKEL (reference sequence). This CDR3 contains 14 residues. The CDR3 DNA reads TGTGCCAGCAGCCAAGATTTGTTCAGGGCCGAGCAGTACTTC. Residues: CASSQDLFRAEQYF.

This chain connects TRBV4-1 to TRBJ1-4; 9 bases match TRBD1. The CDR3 spans 16 residues. V lost 4 bases and J lost 7; bases outside the gene matches: 10. Germline assignment: CDR1 MGHRA and CDR2 YSYEKL. CDR3 DNA: TGCGCCAGCAGCCCAACAGACAGGGGGTTTGGTGAAAAACTGTTTTTT. It specifies CASSPTDRGFGEKLFF.